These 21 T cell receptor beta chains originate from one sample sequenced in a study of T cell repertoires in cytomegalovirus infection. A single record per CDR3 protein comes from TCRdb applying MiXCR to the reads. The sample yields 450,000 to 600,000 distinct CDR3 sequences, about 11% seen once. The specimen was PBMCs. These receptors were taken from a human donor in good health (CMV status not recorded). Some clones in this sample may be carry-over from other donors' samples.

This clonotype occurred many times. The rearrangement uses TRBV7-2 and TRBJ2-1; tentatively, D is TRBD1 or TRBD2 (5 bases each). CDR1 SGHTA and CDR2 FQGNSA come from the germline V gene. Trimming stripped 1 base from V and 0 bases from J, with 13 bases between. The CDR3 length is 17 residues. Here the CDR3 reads CASSLEGTWSSYNEQFF. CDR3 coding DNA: TGTGCCAGCAGCTTAGAAGGGACGTGGAGCTCCTACAATGAGCAGTTCTTC.

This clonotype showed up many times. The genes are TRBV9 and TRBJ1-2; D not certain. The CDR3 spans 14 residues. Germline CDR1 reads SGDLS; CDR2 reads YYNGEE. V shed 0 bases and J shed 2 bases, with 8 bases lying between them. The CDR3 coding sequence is TGTGCCAGCAGCGTAGGACCGGACAACTATGGCTACACCTTC. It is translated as CASSVGPDNYGYTF.

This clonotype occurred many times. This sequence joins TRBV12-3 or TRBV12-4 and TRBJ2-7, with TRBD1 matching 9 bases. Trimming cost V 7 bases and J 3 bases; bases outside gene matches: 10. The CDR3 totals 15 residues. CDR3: CASTKGTGLFYEQYF. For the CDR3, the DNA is TGTGCCAGCACCAAGGGGACAGGGCTATTCTACGAGCAGTACTTC.

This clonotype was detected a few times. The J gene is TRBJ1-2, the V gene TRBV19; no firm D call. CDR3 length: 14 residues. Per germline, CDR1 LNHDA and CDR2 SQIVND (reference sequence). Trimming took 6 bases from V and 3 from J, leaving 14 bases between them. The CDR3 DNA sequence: TGTGCCAGTAGAACTTTGGGGTCCCACTATGGCTACACCTTC. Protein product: CASRTLGSHYGYTF. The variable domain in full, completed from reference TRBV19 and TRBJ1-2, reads DGGITQSPKYLFRKEGQNVTLSCEQNLNHDAMYWYRQDPGQGLRLIYYSQIVNDFQKGDIAEGYSVSREKKESFPLTVTSAQKNPTAFYLCASRTLGSHYGYTFGSGTRLTVV.

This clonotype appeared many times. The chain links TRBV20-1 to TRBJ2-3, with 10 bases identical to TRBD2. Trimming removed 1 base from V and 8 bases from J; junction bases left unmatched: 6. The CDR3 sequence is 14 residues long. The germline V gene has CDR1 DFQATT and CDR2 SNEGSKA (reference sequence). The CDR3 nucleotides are TGCAGTGCTAGAGGGGGGCTAGCGGGGGTTACGCAGTATTTT. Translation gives CSARGGLAGVTQYF.

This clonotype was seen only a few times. The CDR3 bases are TGTGCCAGCAGCCAAGCGACAGGGGGCCTTTCCCTAATCTCTGGGGCCAACGTCCTGACTTTC. This gives the protein CASSQATGGLSLISGANVLTF. This chain joins TRBV4-2 and TRBJ2-6, with 10 positions matching TRBD1. V shed 1 base and J 0 bases; nucleotides not matched to a gene: 12. Per germline, CDR1 LGHNA and CDR2 YNFKEQ. This CDR3 has 21 residues.

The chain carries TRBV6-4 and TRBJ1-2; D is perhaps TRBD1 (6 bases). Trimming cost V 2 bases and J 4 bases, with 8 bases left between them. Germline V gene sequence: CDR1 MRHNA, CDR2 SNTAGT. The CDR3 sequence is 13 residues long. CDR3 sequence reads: CASSDGGSYGYTF. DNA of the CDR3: TGTGCCAGCAGTGACGGGGGCAGCTATGGCTACACCTTC.

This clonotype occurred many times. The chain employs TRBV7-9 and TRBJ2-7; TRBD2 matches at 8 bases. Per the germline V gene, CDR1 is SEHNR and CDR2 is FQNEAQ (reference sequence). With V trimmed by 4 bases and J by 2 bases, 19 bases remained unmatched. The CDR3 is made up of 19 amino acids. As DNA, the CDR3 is TGTGCCAGCAGCTCCGGGGAGGTTAGCGGGAAGGCGACACCCTACGAGCAGTACTTC. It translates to CASSSGEVSGKATPYEQYF.

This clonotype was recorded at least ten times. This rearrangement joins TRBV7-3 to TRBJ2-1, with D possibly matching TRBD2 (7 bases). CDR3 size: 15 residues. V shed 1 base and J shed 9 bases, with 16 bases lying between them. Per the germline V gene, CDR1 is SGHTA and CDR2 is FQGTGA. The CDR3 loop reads CASSLRGGGNSEQFF. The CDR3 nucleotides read TGTGCCAGCAGCTTAAGAGGGGGGGGGAATAGTGAGCAGTTCTTC.

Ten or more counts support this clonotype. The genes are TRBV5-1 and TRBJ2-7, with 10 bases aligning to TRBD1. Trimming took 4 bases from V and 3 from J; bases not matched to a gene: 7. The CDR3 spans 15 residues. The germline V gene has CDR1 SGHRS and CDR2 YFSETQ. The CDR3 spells CASSPRDRGVYEQYF. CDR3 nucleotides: TGCGCCAGCAGCCCCCGGGACAGGGGTGTCTACGAGCAGTACTTC.

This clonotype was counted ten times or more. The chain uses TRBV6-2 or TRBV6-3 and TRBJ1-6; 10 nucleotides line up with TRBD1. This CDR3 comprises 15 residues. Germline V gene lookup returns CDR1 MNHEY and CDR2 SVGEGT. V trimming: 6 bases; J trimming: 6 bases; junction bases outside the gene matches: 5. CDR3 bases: TGTGCCAGCAGCCCGGGACAGGGGATTAATTCACCCCTCCACTTT. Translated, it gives CASSPGQGINSPLHF.

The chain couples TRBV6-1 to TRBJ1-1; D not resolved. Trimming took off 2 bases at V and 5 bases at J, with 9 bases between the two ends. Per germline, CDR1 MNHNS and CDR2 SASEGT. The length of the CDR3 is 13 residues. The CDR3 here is CASSETVGTEAFF. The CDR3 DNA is TGTGCCAGCAGTGAAACAGTGGGAACTGAAGCTTTCTTT.

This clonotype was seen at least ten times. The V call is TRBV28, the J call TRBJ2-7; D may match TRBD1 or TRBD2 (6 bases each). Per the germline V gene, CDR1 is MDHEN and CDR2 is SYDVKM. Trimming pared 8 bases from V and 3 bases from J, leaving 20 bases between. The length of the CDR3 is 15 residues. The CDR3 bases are TGTGCCAGCGAGCAGTTTTTTGGGGGGCACTACGAGCAGTACTTC. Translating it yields CASEQFFGGHYEQYF. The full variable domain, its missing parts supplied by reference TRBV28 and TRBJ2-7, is DVKVTQSSRYLVKRTGEKVFLECVQDMDHENMFWYRQDPGLGLRLIYFSYDVKMKEKGDIPEGYSVSREKKERFSLILESASTNQTSMYLCASEQFFGGHYEQYFGPGTRLTVT.

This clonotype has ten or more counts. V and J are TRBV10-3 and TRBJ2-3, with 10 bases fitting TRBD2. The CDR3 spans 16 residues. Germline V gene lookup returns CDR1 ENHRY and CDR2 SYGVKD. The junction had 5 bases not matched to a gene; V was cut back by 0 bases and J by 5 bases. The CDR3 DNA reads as TGTGCCATCAGTGAGTCGACTAGCGGGCCCGGAGATACGCAGTATTTT. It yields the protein CAISESTSGPGDTQYF.

Here the CDR3 DNA reads TGTGCCAGCAGCCGATTAGGTGTGGGGACTACCGGGGAGCTGTTTTTT. Its protein is CASSRLGVGTTGELFF. This rearrangement joins TRBV5-6 to TRBJ2-2, with D possibly TRBD2 on 6 matching bases. The CDR3 runs 16 residues. V lost 4 bases to trimming and J lost 5 bases, with 18 bases between them. CDR1 SGHDT and CDR2 YYEEEE come from the germline V gene.

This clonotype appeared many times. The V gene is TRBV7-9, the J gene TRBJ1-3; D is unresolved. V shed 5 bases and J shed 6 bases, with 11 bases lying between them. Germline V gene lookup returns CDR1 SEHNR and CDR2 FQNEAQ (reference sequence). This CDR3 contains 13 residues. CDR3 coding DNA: TGTGCCAGCAGCCGTGGAGTCGTAAACACCATATATTTT. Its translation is CASSRGVVNTIYF.

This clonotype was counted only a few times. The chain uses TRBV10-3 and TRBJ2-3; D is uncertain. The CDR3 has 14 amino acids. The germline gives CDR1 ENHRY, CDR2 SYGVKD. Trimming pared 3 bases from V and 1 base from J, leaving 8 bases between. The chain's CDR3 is CAISDGGGTDTQYF. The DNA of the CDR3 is TGTGCCATCAGTGATGGTGGGGGCACAGATACGCAGTATTTT.

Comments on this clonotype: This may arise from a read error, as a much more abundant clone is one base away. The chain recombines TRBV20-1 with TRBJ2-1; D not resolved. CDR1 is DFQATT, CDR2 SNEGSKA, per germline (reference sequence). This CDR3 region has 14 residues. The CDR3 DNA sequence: TGCAGTGCAGCAGAGAGTGGGTCCTACAATGAGAAGTTCTTC. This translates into CSAAESGSYNEKFF.

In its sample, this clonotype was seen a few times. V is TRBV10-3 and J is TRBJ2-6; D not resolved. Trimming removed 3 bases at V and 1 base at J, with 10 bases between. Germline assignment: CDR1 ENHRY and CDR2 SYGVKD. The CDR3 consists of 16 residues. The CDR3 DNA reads TGTGCCATCAGTGACCAAGAACCTTCTGGGGCCAACGTCCTGACTTTC. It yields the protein CAISDQEPSGANVLTF.

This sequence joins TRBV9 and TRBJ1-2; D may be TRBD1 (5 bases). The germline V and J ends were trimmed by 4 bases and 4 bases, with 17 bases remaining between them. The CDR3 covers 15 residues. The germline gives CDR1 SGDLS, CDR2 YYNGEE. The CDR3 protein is CASSTRDRKGYGYTF. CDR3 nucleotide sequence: TGTGCCAGCAGCACCCGGGACCGTAAGGGCTATGGCTACACCTTC.

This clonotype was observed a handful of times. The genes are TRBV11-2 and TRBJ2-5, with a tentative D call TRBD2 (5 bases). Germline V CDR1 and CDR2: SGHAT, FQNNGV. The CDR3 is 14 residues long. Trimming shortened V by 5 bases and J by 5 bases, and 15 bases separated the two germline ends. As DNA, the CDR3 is TGTGCCAGCAGCCCCGGGCCTAGCCAGGAGACCCAGTACTTC. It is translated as CASSPGPSQETQYF.